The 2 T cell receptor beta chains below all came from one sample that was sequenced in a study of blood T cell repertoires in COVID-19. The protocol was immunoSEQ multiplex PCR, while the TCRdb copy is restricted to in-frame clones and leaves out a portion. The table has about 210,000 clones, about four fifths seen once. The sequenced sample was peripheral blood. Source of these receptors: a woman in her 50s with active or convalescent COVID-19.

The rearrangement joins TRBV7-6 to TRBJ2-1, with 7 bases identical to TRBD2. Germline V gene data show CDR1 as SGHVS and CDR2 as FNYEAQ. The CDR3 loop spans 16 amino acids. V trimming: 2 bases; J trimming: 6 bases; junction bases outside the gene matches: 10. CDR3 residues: CASSLFSRGEGNEQFF. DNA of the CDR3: TGTGCCAGCAGCTTATTTAGCCGGGGGGAGGGCAATGAGCAGTTCTTC.

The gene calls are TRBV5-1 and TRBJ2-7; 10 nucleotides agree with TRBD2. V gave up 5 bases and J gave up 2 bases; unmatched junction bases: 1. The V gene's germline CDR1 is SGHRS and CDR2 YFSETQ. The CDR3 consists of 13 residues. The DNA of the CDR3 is TGCGCCAGCAGAGGACTAGCGGCCTACGAGCAGTACTTC. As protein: CASRGLAAYEQYF.